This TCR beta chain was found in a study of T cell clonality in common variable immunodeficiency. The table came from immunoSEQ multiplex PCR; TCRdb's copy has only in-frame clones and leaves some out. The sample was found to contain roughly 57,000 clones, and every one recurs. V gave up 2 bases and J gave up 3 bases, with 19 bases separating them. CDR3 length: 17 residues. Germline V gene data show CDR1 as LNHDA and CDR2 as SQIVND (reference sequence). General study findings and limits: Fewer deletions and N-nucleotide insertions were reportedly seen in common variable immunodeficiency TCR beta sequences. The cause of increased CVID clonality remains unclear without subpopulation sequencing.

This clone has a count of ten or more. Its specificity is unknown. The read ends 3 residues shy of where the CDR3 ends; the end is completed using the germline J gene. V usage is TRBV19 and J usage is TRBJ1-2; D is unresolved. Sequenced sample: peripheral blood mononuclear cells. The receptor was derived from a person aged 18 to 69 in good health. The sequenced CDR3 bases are TGTGCCAGTAGTATAACACTCGGTGCCAGCCGGGACTATGGC. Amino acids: CASSITLGASRDYG. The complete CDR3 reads CASSITLGASRDYGYTF.